This T cell receptor (beta chain) originates from a study of immune evolution from preneoplasia to lung adenocarcinoma. Assay: immunoSEQ multiplex PCR; the TCRdb copy retains only in-frame clones and omits some. The table has about 1,800 clones, around 86% seen once; the top ten hold 9.5% to 12%. The CDR3 covers 15 residues. After removal of 5 bases from V and 2 bases from J, the junction contained 7 bases not matched to a gene. Per the germline V gene, CDR1 is SGHNT and CDR2 is YYREEE (reference sequence). Sequencing was carried out using FFPE adjacent normal lung tissue. The chain employs TRBV5-4 and TRBJ2-5; the match to TRBD2 covers 9 bases. The receptor comes from a person between 70 and 80 years old with lung adenocarcinoma. CDR3 coding DNA: TGTGCCAGCAGGTCCGGGACTAGCCGGCAAGAGACCCAGTACTTC. This translates into CASRSGTSRQETQYF.